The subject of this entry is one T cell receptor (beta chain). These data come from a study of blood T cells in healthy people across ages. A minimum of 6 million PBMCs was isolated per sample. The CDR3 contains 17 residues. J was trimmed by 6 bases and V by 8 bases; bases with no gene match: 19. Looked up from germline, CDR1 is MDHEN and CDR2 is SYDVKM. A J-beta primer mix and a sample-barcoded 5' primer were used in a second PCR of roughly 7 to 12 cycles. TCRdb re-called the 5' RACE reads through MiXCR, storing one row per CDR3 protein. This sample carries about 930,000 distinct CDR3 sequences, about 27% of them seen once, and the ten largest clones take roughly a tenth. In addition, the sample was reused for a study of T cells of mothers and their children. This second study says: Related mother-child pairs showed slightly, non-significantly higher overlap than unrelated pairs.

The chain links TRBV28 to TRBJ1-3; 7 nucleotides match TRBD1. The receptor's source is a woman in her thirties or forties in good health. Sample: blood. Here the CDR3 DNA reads TGTGCCAGCGGACGGGAAAGGGGGCTTTCGTTTGAAAACACCATATATTTT. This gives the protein CASGRERGLSFENTIYF.